A selection of T cell receptor beta chains follows, all from one sample in a study of response to subunit inactivated influenza vaccine. TCRdb redid the calling of the RT-PCR reads with MiXCR, one entry per CDR3 protein. The sample yields 600,000 to 700,000 distinct CDR3 sequences, 12% to 15% seen once. The material was PBMCs from blood, obtained approximately 15 days before vaccination. These receptor sequences come from a man in his fifties who received an inactivated influenza vaccine. Both conserved end residues are part of each CDR3.

j_call | v_call | cdr3_aa
TRBJ1-1 | TRBV5-1 | CASSLGAQLNTEAFF
TRBJ2-1 | TRBV9 | CASSVEGGVSDEQFF
TRBJ2-7 | TRBV6-2/TRBV6-3 | CTSSYRVSPTGTSGTYEQYF
TRBJ1-2 | TRBV7-2 | CASSPQDRGGYTF
TRBJ2-1 | TRBV3-1 | CASSQDSSGGWNEQFF
TRBJ2-7 | TRBV20-1 | CSARDEEGLAQQYF
TRBJ1-5 | TRBV18 | CASSPDGGNQPQHF
TRBJ2-2 | TRBV2 | CASSRDRFGTGELFF
TRBJ2-1 | TRBV20-1 | CSVAGGIGEQFF
TRBJ2-2 | TRBV5-1 | CASDTANTGELFF
TRBJ1-2 | TRBV28 | CASSQGPLDYTF
TRBJ1-1 | TRBV24-1 | CATSDSFHRLNTEAFF
TRBJ1-2 | TRBV4-2 | CASSQGPANYGYTF
TRBJ2-1 | TRBV4-3 | CASSQDVRSGISDEQFF
TRBJ2-7 | TRBV7-2 | CASSPRSGEQYF
TRBJ2-5 | TRBV20-1 | CSARDTTSVQETQYF
TRBJ2-7 | TRBV20-1 | CSARDRPTSEQYF
TRBJ1-2 | TRBV4-2 | CASSQERRSLGTF
TRBJ1-4 | TRBV6-1 | CASSEKDGEKLFF
TRBJ1-4 | TRBV20-1 | CSARPGQGALPVF
TRBJ2-7 | TRBV29-1 | CSVERDRGSSEQYF
TRBJ1-4 | TRBV4-3 | CASSQEVVVIGVRPEKLFF
TRBJ2-5 | TRBV10-1 | CASSESAGGHETQYF
TRBJ2-4 | TRBV7-9 | CASSQTGSSNIQYF
TRBJ2-3 | TRBV19 | CASSIGQATDTQYF